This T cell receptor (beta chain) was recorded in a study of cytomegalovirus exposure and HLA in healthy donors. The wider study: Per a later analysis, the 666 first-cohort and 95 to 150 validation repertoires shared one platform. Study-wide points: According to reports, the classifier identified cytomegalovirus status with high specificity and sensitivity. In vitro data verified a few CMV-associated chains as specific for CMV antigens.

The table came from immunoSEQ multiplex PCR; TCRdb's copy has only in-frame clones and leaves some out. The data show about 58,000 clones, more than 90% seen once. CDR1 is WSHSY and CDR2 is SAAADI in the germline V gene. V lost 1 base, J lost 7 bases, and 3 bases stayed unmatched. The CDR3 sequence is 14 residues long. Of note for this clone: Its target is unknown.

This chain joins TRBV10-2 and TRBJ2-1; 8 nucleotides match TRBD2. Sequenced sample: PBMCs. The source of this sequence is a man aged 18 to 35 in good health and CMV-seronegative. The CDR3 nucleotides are TGCGCCAGCAGTGAGTTAGCGGGATTGAATGAGCAGTTCTTC. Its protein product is CASSELAGLNEQFF.